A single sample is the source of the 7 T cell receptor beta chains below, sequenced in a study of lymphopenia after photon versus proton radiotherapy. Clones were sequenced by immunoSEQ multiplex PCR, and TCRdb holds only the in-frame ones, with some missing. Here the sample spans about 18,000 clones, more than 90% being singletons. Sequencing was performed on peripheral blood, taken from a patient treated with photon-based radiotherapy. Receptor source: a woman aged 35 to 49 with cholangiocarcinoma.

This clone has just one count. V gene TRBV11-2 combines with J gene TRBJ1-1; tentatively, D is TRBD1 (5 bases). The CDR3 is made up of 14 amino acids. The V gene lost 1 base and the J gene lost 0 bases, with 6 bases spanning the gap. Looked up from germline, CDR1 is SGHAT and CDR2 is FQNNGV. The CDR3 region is CASSLAGLNTEAFF. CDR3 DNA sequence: TGTGCCAGCAGCTTAGCAGGGTTGAACACTGAAGCTTTCTTT.

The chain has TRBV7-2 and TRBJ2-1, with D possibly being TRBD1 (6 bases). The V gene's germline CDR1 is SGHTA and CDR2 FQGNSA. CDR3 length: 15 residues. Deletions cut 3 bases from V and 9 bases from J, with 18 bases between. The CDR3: CASSLGHLRPGEQFF. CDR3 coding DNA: TGTGCCAGCAGCTTGGGACACCTCCGACCAGGTGAGCAGTTCTTC.

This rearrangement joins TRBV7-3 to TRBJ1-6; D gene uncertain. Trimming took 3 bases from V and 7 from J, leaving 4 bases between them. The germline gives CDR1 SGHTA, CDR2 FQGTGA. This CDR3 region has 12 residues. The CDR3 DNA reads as TGTGCCAGCAGCTTTCCCAATTCACCCCTCCACTTT. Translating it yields CASSFPNSPLHF. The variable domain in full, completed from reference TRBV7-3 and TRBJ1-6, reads GAGVSQTPSNKVTEKGKYVELRCDPISGHTALYWYRQSLGQGPEFLIYFQGTGAADDSGLPNDRFFAVRPEGSVSTLKIQRTERGDSAVYLCASSFPNSPLHFGNGTRLTVT.

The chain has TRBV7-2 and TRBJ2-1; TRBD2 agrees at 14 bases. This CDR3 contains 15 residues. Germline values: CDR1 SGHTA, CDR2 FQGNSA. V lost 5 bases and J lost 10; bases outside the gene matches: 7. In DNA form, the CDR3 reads TGTGCCAGCAGCCAAGGGACTAGCGGGAGTGACGAGCAGTTCTTC. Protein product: CASSQGTSGSDEQFF.

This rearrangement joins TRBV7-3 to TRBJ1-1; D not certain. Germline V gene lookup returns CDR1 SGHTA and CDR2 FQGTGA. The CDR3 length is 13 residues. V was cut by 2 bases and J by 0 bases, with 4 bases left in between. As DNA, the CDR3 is TGTGCCAGCAGCTTATCACTGAACACTGAAGCTTTCTTT. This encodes CASSLSLNTEAFF.

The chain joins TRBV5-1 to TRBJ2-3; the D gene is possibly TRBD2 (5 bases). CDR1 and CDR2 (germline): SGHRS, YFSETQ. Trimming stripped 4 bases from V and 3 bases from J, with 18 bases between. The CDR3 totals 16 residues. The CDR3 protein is CASSLQERSLTDTQYF. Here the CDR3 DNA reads TGCGCCAGCAGCCTCCAGGAGCGGAGTCTTACAGATACGCAGTATTTT.

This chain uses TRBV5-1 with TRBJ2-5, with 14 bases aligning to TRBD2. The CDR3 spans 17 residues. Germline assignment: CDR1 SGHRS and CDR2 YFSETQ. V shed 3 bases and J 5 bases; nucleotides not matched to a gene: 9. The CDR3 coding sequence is TGCGCCAGCAGCTACGGGACTAGCGGGAGCGGGGGGGAGACCCAGTACTTC. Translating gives CASSYGTSGSGGETQYF. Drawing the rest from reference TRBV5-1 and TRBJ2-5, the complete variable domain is KAGVTQTPRYLIKTRGQQVTLSCSPISGHRSVSWYQQTPGQGLQFLFEYFSETQRNKGNFPGRFSGRQFSNSRSEMNVSTLELGDSALYLCASSYGTSGSGGETQYFGPGTRLLVL.